Listed below are T cell receptor beta chains from one sample, sequenced in a study of human T cells and chemical hapten exposure. TCRdb processed the 5' RACE reads anew with MiXCR; each CDR3 protein has one entry. The sample includes 120,000 to 150,000 distinct CDR3 sequences, roughly 4.1% of them seen just once. These receptors were collected from a female donor in good health. The CDR3 runs from the conserved cysteine through the conserved F or W.

v_gene	j_gene	CDR3aa
TRBV12-3/TRBV12-4	TRBJ2-3	CASSQTGRTDTQYF
TRBV20-1	TRBJ2-7	CSAKPGKYSYEQYF
TRBV6-2/TRBV6-3	TRBJ2-1	CASSYSIRGGGNEQFF
TRBV20-1	TRBJ2-3	CSAPLRFGLEVTDTQYF
TRBV10-3	TRBJ2-7	CAIQTPGSFYEQYF
TRBV7-9	TRBJ2-3	CASSPESTDTQYF
TRBV7-3	TRBJ2-5	CASSLLAGMETQYF
TRBV2	TRBJ1-2	CAGQGAYYGYTF
TRBV2	TRBJ2-1	CASSEARRGSHNEQFF
TRBV28	TRBJ2-7	CASTFRDRPYEQYF
TRBV7-9	TRBJ1-1	CASSLLDVAFF
TRBV20-1	TRBJ2-7	CSGDRPSYEQYF
TRBV7-9	TRBJ1-1	CASSVPAGEAFF
TRBV12-3/TRBV12-4	TRBJ2-7	CASSSTGSSHYEQYF
TRBV28	TRBJ1-4	CASSLFRDSIGLDEKLFF
TRBV11-2	TRBJ1-1	CASSLGWNTEAFF
TRBV4-1	TRBJ2-2	CASSQDSLAGGELFF
TRBV4-3	TRBJ1-1	CASSPVVQGACYTEAFF
TRBV7-9	TRBJ1-4	CASSLTSRNEKLFF
TRBV6-6	TRBJ2-2	CASSRVVAGAGGTGELFF
TRBV5-1	TRBJ2-7	CASSLHFGGGSYEQYF
TRBV10-3	TRBJ2-2	CAITNSLTGLPNTGELFF
TRBV20-1	TRBJ2-3	CSARGRRQQATDTQYF
TRBV6-2/TRBV6-3	TRBJ2-5	CASSQGTGATQYF
TRBV5-1	TRBJ1-2	CASTLGGTYGYTF
TRBV4-2	TRBJ1-1	CASSQDGQGGLLFAEAFF
TRBV4-1	TRBJ2-2	CASSYSAGAQTGELFF
TRBV10-3	TRBJ2-1	CAISESPGQVSNEQFF
TRBV19	TRBJ1-6	CASSFLVRGTDSPLHF
TRBV20-1	TRBJ2-1	CSAGNEQFF
TRBV20-1	TRBJ1-2	CSARDFIGMDGYTF
TRBV12-3/TRBV12-4	TRBJ2-7	CASSLTTREQYF
TRBV12-3/TRBV12-4	TRBJ1-6	CASSLATLGNSPLHF
TRBV6-6	TRBJ1-4	CASSRDRASDEKLFF